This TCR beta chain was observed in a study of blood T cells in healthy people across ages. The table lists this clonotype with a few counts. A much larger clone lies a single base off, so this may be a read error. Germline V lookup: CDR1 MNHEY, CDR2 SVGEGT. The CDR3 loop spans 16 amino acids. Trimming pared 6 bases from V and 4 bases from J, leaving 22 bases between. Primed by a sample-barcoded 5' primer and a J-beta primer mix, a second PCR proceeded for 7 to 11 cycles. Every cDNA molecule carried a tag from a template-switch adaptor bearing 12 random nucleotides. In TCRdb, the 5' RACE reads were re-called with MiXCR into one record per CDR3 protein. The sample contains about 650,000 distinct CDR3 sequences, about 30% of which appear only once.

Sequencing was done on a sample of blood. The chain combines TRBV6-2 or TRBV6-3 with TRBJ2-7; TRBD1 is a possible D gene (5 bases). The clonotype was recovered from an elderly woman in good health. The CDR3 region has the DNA TGTGCCAGCAGAACCATGGGGCGAAGTGAAGCATACGAGCAGTACTTC. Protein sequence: CASRTMGRSEAYEQYF.